This T cell receptor (beta chain) was sequenced in a study of T cell repertoires in cytomegalovirus infection (dated by TCRdb to about 2019). In the study overall: The peptide stimulations were aimed at well-studied HLA-B-restricted epitopes as well as recently identified HLA-C-restricted CMV epitopes, whose presentation resists viral immunomodulation. Because public TCR beta signatures pointed to carriage of CMV infection together with the matching HLA type, the HLA type of each donor mattered for the analysis.

Turning to this clonotype: It has no known antigen specificity. No much larger clone is present one base from it, and per-base qualities are unavailable.

CDR1 MNHEY and CDR2 SVGEGT are derived from the germline V gene. The junction carries 6 bases between V and J, which are trimmed by 3 bases and 3 bases respectively. CDR3 length: 12 amino acids, cysteine to phenylalanine. Only the CDR3 part of the read is kept: 36 bases, read in frame from the first base. Per the publication, the treatment or condition label means: in vitro stimulation with specific CMV peptide epitopes to enrich CMV-specific T cells. What the research found in general, with its limitations: The ex vivo response was dominated by HLA-C-restricted CMV-specific TCR beta clonotypes, which also provided the single most frequent clonotype in two of eight donors. In both this cohort and an independent roughly 350-donor cohort, the cumulative frequency of public TCR beta family members distinguished carriers of CMV infection plus the relevant HLA type.

Sequenced on an Illumina HiSeq 1500. The public reads were reanalyzed by TCRdb: fastp trimming at Q25, MiXCR alignment, in-frame beta chains only. Each CDR3 protein gets just one entry, which takes the most common genes and DNA from the rows behind it. Here the sample has hundreds of thousands of distinct CDR3 sequences; around a third occur a single time. The top ten constitute about an eighth of the sample. Recombination joined TRBV6-2 or TRBV6-3 with TRBJ2-7; a confident D gene designation cannot be given. The clonotype comes from a human donor in good health (CMV status not recorded). Some clones in this sample may be carry-over from other donors' samples. Sequencing used cultured CD8+ T cells from PBMCs, obtained from culture after CMV antigen stimulation. The CDR3 region has the sequence CASSYSIYEQYF. The nucleotide sequence is TGTGCCAGCAGTTATTCAATCTACGAGCAGTACTTC.